The TCR beta chain described here comes from a study of shared clonotypes between healthy human individuals. Study background: Per donor, CD8 memory used one plate, CD8 naive used two, CD4 memory used three and CD4 naive used three.

As to this clone: Its antigen is currently unknown.

Study-level results: Sorted-subset sequencing was shown by rarefaction to be incomplete despite large depth. Donors were few, which limited the genetic and exposure-history diversity represented.

Profiling relied on immunoSEQ multiplex PCR, and the TCRdb table lists in-frame clones only, not all of them. The profile shows approximately 2.5 million clones, around 94% of them singletons. Germline V gene sequence: CDR1 SNHLY, CDR2 FYNNEI. This CDR3 region has 16 residues. Losses at the gene ends were 8 bases for V and 7 bases for J; bases not matched to a gene: 17. Sequenced material: naive CD4+ T cells sorted from blood. The subset: CD45RA+ positively selected. The clonotype originates from a man between 18 and 29 years old in good health. The chain employs TRBV2 and TRBJ2-3; 8 bases map to TRBD2. As DNA, the CDR3 is TGTGCCAGCCTAGGGGGAGCGTCTAGCGGGCCGTATACGCAGTATTTT. Translated: CASLGGASSGPYTQYF.